This TCR beta chain was sequenced during a study of molecular identifiers for immune sequencing clone quantification. For the study at large: With replicates, the RNA of approximately 22,000 or 94,000 naive CD8 cells was split five ways and four were sequenced.

Sorting selected naive CD8 T cells with a CD8+CD4-CCR7+CD45RA+ phenotype. The V segment lost 2 bases and the J segment 6 bases; nucleotides outside the gene matches: 3. CDR3 length: 15 residues. Per the germline V gene, CDR1 is SGHTA and CDR2 is FQGTGA. This clonotype has more than one count but fewer than ten. TCRdb reprocessed the PCR reads via MiXCR and lists one record per CDR3 protein. The sample yields 460,000 or so distinct CDR3 sequences, approximately 25% seen once. Sequences were obtained from naive CD8+ T cells from blood, with Jurkat cell RNA spiked in. The subset: FACS-sorted CD8+CD4-CCR7+CD45RA+ naive T cells. This chain connects TRBV7-3 to TRBJ2-1, with 11 bases that match TRBD1. This receptor was taken from a human donor in good health. Some libraries in this study had Jurkat cell RNA spiked in. The CDR3 DNA reads as TGTGCCAGCAGCTTAGGACAGGGGGCAGGCAATGAGCAGTTCTTC. It translates to CASSLGQGAGNEQFF.